Following are 10 T cell receptor beta chains from one sample sequenced in a study of cytomegalovirus exposure and HLA in healthy donors. Primers: 60 Vbeta forward and 13 Jbeta reverse. The repertoire was sequenced with immunoSEQ multiplex PCR; TCRdb's copy has only in-frame clones and lacks some. The repertoire consists of roughly 200,000 clones, with 70% to 80% occurring once and the leading ten covering 3% to 4.5%. The sequenced sample was PBMCs. The receptors here all came from a woman in her fifties or sixties in good health and CMV-seropositive.

The genes are TRBV7-3 and TRBJ2-3, with TRBD2 matching over 7 bases. From germline, CDR1 is SGHTA and CDR2 FQGTGA. The ends lost 4 bases at V and 4 bases at J; junction bases unmatched: 11. The CDR3 is made up of 16 amino acids. The CDR3 nucleotides are TGTGCCAGCAGCTCCGTAAGCGGGAAGACTCCAGATACGCAGTATTTT. This translates into CASSSVSGKTPDTQYF.

With regard to this clone: At one boundary the junction diverges from the germline segment, which might be a read error. The chain combines TRBV6-5 with TRBJ2-5; D might be TRBD2 (6 bases). Looked up from germline, CDR1 is MNHEY and CDR2 is SVGAGI. The CDR3 has 13 amino acids. The CDR3 sequence: CASSEASSRRGDF. The CDR3 DNA reads as TGTGCCAGCAGTGAAGCTAGCTCCAGGCGCGGGGACTTC.

The chain employs TRBV28 and TRBJ2-7; tentatively, D is TRBD1 (6 bases). CDR3 size: 13 residues. Deletions cut 6 bases from V and 6 bases from J, with 15 bases between. CDR1 and CDR2 (germline): MDHEN, SYDVKM. CDR3 loop: CASSPDDRPEQYF. The CDR3 nucleotides are TGTGCCAGCAGCCCCGATGACAGGCCCGAGCAGTACTTC.

This clone was seen only a few times. The junction differs from germline at one of its ends, possibly a read error. This chain uses TRBV7-9 with TRBJ1-4, with no clear D. CDR3 length equals 16 residues. Germline-derived CDR1 and CDR2 are SEHNR and FQNEAQ (reference sequence). The CDR3 here is CSSSLVSGSANEKLFF. The CDR3 nucleotides read TGTTCCAGCAGCTTAGTTTCGGGGTCGGCTAATGAAAAACTGTTTTTT.

This clone was counted ten times or more. This rearrangement joins TRBV6-1 to TRBJ2-1; D not resolved. Germline lookup yields CDR1 MNHNS and CDR2 SASEGT. V was shortened by 7 bases and J by 6 bases, with 13 bases between the two germline ends. The CDR3 sequence is 13 residues long. CDR3 sequence: CASIPPLLNEQFF. DNA for the CDR3: TGTGCCAGCATCCCTCCACTACTCAATGAGCAGTTCTTC.

The chain is built from TRBV10-1 and TRBJ2-1, with D possibly being TRBD2 (6 bases). Germline V gene lookup returns CDR1 WNHNN and CDR2 SYGVQD (reference sequence). The germline V and J ends were trimmed by 4 bases and 5 bases, with 15 bases remaining between them. CDR3 length: 15 residues. The CDR3 reads CASSGVWGVNNEQFF. In DNA, the CDR3 is TGCGCCAGCAGTGGAGTCTGGGGGGTGAACAATGAGCAGTTCTTC.

V usage is TRBV4-1 and J usage is TRBJ2-7; D is perhaps TRBD1 (5 bases). V lost 0 bases to trimming and J lost 4 bases, with 13 bases between them. Germline V lookup: CDR1 MGHRA, CDR2 YSYEKL. The CDR3 sequence is 15 residues long. As DNA, the CDR3 is TGCGCCAGCAGCCAAGACCCAGGGATAGGGTACGAGCAGTACTTC. Translating gives CASSQDPGIGYEQYF.

This clone appeared once. The chain has TRBV29-1 and TRBJ1-1; D remains ambiguous. Trimming cost V 5 bases and J 5 bases, with 24 bases left between them. The length of the CDR3 is 16 residues. Germline V gene lookup returns CDR1 SQVTM and CDR2 ANQGSEA. CDR3 loop: CSVTAIGVDVGTEAFF. The CDR3 DNA reads as TGCAGCGTTACAGCCATCGGGGTGGATGTTGGGACTGAAGCTTTCTTT. Supplemented by reference TRBV29-1 and TRBJ1-1, the full variable domain reads SAVISQKPSRDICQRGTSLTIQCQVDSQVTMMFWYRQQPGQSLTLIATANQGSEATYESGFVIDKFPISRPNLTFSTLTVSNMSPEDSSIYLCSVTAIGVDVGTEAFFGQGTRLTVV.

V and J are TRBV18 and TRBJ2-5, with TRBD2 as a possible D gene (5 bases). Germline assignment: CDR1 KGHSH and CDR2 LQKENI. Trimming took 4 bases from V and 4 from J, leaving 10 bases between them. This CDR3 region has 13 residues. The CDR3 DNA reads TGTGCCAGCTCACTCATCCGGGGAGAGACCCAGTACTTC. It yields the protein CASSLIRGETQYF.

The J gene is TRBJ2-1, the V gene TRBV7-2; 7 bases agree with TRBD1. CDR1 and CDR2 from the germline V gene are SGHTA and FQGNSA. The CDR3 consists of 14 residues. J lost 6 bases, V lost 5 bases, and 7 bases had no gene match. In nucleotides, the CDR3 is TGTGCCAGCAGCCCCTACAGGGGATTCAATGAGCAGTTCTTC. Translation: CASSPYRGFNEQFF.